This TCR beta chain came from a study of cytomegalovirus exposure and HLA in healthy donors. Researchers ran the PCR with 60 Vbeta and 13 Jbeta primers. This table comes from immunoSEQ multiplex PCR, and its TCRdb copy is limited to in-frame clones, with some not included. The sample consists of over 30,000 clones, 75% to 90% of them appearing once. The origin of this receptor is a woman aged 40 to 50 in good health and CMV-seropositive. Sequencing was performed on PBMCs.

The CDR3 region has the DNA TGTGCCAGCAGCTTAGGAGCTCAGCCCCAGCATTTT. Translated: CASSLGAQPQHF. The chain recombines TRBV13 with TRBJ1-5, with unresolved D. CDR3 size: 12 residues. Germline CDR1 PRHDT, CDR2 FYEKMQ (reference sequence). Trimming removed 0 bases from V and 6 bases from J, with 3 bases in between.